This entry is about one TCR beta chain. This specimen comes from a study of cytomegalovirus exposure and HLA in healthy donors. Study in general: Earlier results showed 90 million to 120 million unique TCR beta sequences derived from some 180 million T cells.

PCR primers comprised 60 Vbeta and 13 Jbeta primers. This table comes from immunoSEQ multiplex PCR, and its TCRdb copy is limited to in-frame clones, with some not included. The repertoire holds some 220,000 clones, with about three quarters as singletons. The sample was PBMCs. The sequence came from a boy younger than 18 in good health and CMV-seronegative.

The CDR3 nucleotides are TGCGCCAGCAGTGAGTATCGGTTCAGGGAGAACACTGAAGCTTTCTTT. Translation gives CASSEYRFRENTEAFF. This rearrangement joins TRBV10-2 to TRBJ1-1; TRBD1 is a possible D gene (5 bases). This CDR3 has 16 residues. Trimming removed 1 base from V and 1 base from J, with 13 bases in between. Germline V gene lookup returns CDR1 WSHSY and CDR2 SAAADI.